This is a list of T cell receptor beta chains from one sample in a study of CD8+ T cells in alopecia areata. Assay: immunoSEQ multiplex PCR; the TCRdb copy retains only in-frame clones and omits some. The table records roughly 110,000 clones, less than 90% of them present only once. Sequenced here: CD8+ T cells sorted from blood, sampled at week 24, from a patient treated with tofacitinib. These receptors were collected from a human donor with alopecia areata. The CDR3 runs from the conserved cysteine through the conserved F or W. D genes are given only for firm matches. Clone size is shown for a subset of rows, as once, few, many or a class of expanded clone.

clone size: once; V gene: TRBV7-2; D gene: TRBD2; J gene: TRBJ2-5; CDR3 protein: CASSSMVAGGLQETQYF; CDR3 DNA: TGTGCCAGCAGCTCCATGGTAGCGGGGGGGCTCCAAGAGACCCAGTACTTC
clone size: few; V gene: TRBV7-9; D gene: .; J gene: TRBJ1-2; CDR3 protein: CASSPADSYGYTF; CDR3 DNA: TGTGCCAGCAGCCCGGCTGATTCCTATGGCTACACCTTC
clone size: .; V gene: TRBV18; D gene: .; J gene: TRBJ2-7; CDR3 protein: CASSPPSVYEQYF; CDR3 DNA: TGTGCCAGCTCACCACCGTCGGTCTACGAGCAGTACTTC
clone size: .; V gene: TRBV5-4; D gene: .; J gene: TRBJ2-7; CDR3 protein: CASSLGGASYEQYF; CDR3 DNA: TGTGCCAGCAGCTTGGGGGGAGCCTCCTACGAGCAGTACTTC
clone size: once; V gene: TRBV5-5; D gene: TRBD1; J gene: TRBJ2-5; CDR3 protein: CASSHPYRGQETQYF; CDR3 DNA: TGTGCCAGCAGCCACCCCTACAGGGGCCAAGAGACCCAGTACTTC
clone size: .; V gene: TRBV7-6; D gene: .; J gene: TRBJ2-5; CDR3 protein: CASSLGTGSPGETQYF; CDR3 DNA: TGTGCCAGCAGCTTAGGCACCGGGAGTCCGGGGGAGACCCAGTACTTC
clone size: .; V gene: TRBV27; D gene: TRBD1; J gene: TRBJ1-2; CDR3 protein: CASSLGTGGYGYTF; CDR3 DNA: TGTGCCAGCAGTTTAGGGACAGGGGGGTATGGCTACACCTTC
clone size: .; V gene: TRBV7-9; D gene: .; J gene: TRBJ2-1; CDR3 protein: CASSLATAEQFF; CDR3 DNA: TGTGCCAGCAGCTTAGCGACGGCTGAGCAGTTCTTC
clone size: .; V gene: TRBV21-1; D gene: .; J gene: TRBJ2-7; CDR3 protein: CASSTSGTDTPSSYEQYF; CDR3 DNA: TGTGCCAGCAGCACCTCAGGGACCGACACACCCAGCTCCTACGAGCAGTACTTC
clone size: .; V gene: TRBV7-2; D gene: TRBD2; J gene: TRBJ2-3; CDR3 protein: CASSLDLGLAFDTQYF; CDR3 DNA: TGTGCCAGCAGCTTAGATTTGGGACTAGCTTTTGATACGCAGTATTTT
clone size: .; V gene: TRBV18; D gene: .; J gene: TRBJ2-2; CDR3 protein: CASSRNPGELFF; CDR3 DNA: TGTGCCAGCTCGAGAAACCCCGGGGAGCTGTTTTTT
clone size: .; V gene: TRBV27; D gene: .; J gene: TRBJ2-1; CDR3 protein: CASSLTPSPYNEQFF; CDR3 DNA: TGTGCCAGCAGCCTGACCCCGAGCCCTTACAATGAGCAGTTCTTC
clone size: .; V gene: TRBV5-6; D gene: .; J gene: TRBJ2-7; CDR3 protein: CASSSTGNYEQYF; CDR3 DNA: TGTGCCAGCAGCTCCACAGGGAACTACGAGCAGTACTTC
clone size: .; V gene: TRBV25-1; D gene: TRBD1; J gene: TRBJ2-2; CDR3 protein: CASSAPDRGAGELFF; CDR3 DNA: TGTGCCAGCAGTGCCCCGGACAGGGGTGCCGGGGAGCTGTTTTTT
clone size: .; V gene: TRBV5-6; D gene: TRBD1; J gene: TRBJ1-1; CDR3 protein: CASSYSGGYQTEAFF; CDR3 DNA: TGTGCCAGCAGCTATTCAGGGGGCTATCAGACTGAAGCTTTCTTT
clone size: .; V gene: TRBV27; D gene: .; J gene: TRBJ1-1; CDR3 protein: CASSLYPLGRADAEAFF; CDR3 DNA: TGTGCCAGCAGTTTATACCCCCTCGGCAGGGCGGACGCTGAAGCTTTCTTT
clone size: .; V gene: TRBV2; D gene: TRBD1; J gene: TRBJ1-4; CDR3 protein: CASKDRVMRTNEKLFF; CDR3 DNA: TGTGCCAGCAAGGACAGGGTTATGCGTACTAATGAAAAACTGTTTTTT
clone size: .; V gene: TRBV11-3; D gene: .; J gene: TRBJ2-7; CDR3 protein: CASSSSRSYEQYF; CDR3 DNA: TGTGCCAGCAGCTCCAGCCGGAGCTACGAGCAGTACTTC
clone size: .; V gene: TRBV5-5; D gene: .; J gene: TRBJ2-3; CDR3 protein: CASRDLTDTQYF; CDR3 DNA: TGTGCCAGCCGGGACCTCACAGATACGCAGTATTTT
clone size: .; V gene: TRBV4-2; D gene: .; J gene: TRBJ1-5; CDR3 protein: CASNSRGTNQPQHF; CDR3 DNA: TGTGCCAGCAACAGCAGGGGTACCAATCAGCCCCAGCATTTT
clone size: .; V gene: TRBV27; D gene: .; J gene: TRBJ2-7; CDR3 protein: CASRGKSYEQYF; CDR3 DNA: TGTGCCAGCAGGGGAAAGTCCTACGAGCAGTACTTC
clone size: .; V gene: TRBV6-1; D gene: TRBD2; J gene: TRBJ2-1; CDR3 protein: CASGLAGGREQFF; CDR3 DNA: TGTGCCAGCGGACTAGCGGGGGGGCGCGAGCAGTTCTTC
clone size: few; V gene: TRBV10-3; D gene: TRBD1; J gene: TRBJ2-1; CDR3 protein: CAASDRVEQFF; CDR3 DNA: TGTGCCGCCTCGGACAGGGTCGAGCAGTTCTTC
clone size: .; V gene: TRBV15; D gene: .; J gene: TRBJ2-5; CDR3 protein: CATSSPETGAETQYF; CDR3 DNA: TGTGCCACCAGCAGTCCCGAGACCGGGGCGGAGACCCAGTACTTC
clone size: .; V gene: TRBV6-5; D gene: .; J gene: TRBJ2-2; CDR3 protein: CASTRQGGRTGELFF; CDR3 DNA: TGTGCCAGCACCCGACAGGGTGGGAGGACCGGGGAGCTGTTTTTT
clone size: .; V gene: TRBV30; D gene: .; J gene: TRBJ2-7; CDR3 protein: CAWSGLNEQYF; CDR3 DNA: TGTGCCTGGAGTGGGCTAAACGAGCAGTACTTC
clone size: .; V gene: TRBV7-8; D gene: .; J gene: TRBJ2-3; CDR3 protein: CASSLPGAGDTQYF; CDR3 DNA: TGTGCCAGCAGCTTACCCGGGGCTGGAGATACGCAGTATTTT
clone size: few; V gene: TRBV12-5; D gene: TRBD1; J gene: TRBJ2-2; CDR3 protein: CASGSGQGDTGELFF; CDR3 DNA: TGTGCTAGTGGTTCGGGACAGGGGGACACCGGGGAGCTGTTTTTT
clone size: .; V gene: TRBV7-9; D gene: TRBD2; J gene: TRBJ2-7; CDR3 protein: CASSQEDSGATYEQYF; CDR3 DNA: TGTGCCAGCAGCCAAGAGGATAGCGGGGCCACCTACGAGCAGTACTTC
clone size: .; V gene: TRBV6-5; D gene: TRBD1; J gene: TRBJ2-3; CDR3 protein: CASSSGTGEDTQYF; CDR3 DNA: TGTGCCAGCAGTTCCGGGACAGGGGAAGATACGCAGTATTTT
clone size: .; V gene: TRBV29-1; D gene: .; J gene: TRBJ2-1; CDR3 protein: CSVETGYWDEQFF; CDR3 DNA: TGCAGCGTTGAAACAGGATATTGGGATGAGCAGTTCTTC
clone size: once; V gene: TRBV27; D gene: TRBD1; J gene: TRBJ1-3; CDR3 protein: CASRPRAGQRNSGNTIYF; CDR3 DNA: TGTGCCAGCAGACCGCGTGCGGGACAGCGAAACTCTGGAAACACCATATATTTT
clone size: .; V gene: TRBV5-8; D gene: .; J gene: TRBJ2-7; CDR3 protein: CASSLDGFSYEQYF; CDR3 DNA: TGTGCCAGCAGCTTGGACGGATTTTCCTACGAGCAGTACTTC
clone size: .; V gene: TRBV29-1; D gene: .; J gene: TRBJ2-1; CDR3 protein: CSVVTNEQFF; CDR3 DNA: TGCAGCGTAGTTACCAATGAGCAGTTCTTC
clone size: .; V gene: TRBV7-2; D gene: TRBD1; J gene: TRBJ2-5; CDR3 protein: CASSAGQGFEETQYF; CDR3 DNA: TGTGCCAGCAGCGCGGGACAGGGGTTTGAGGAGACCCAGTACTTC
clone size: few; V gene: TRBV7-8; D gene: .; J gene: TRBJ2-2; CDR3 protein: CASSFEGLPNAGELFF; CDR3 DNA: TGTGCCAGCAGCTTTGAGGGGCTTCCAAACGCCGGGGAGCTGTTTTTT